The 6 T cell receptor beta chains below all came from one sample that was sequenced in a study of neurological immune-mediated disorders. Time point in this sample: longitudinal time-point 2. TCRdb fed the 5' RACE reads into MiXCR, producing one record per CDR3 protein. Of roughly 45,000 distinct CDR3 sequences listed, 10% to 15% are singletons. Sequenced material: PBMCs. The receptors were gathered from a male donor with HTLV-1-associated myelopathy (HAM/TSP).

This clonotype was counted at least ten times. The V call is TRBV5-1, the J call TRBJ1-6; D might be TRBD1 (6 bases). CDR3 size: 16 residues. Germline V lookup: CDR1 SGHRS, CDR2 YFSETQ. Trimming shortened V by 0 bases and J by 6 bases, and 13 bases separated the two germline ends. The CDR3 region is CASSLGAGVTNSPLHF. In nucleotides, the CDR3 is TGCGCCAGCAGCTTGGGGGCAGGGGTGACTAATTCACCCCTCCACTTT.

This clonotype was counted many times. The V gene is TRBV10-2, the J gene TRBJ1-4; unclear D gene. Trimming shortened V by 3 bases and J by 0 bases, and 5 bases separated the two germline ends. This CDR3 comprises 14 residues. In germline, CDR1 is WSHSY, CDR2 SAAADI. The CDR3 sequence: CASSEGATNEKLFF. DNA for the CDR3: TGCGCCAGCAGTGAAGGTGCAACTAATGAAAAACTGTTTTTT.

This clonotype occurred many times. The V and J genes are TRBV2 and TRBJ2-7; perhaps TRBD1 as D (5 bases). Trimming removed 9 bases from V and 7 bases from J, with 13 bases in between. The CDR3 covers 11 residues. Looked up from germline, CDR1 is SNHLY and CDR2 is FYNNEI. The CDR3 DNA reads TGTGCCAGTTCAGGGTACAGGGAGCAGTACTTC. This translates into CASSGYREQYF.

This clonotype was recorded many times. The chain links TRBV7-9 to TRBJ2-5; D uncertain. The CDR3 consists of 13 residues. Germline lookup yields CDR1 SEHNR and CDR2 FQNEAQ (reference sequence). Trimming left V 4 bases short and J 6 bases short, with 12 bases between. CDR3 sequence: CASSSLLAKTQYF. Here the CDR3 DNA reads TGTGCCAGCAGCTCGCTTCTGGCAAAGACCCAGTACTTC.

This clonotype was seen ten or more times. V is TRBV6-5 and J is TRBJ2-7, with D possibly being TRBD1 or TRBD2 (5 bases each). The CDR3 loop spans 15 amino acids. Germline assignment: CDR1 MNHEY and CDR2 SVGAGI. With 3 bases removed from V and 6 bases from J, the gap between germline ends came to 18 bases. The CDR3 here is CASSYTGRGPSEQYF. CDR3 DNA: TGTGCCAGCAGTTATACGGGACGGGGACCCAGCGAGCAGTACTTC.

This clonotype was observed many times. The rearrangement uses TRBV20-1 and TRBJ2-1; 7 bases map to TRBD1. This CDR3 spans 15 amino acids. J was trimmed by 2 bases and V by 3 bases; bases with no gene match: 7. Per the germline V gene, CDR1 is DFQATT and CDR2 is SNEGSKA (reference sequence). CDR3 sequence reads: CSARVTGETYNEQFF. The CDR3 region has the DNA TGCAGTGCTAGGGTTACAGGGGAGACCTACAATGAGCAGTTCTTC.